This TCR beta chain is from a study of neoadjuvant nivolumab and ipilimumab in lung cancer. Overall study findings and caveats: Resected-tumor TCR richness correlated positively with pretherapy blood richness. From pretherapy to surgery, tumor richness and clonality rose with dual therapy.

Germline V lookup: CDR1 MDHEN, CDR2 SYDVKM. Trimming cost V 5 bases and J 4 bases, with 12 bases left between them. The CDR3 has 15 residues. Concerning this clone: No antigen is known for it.

This table comes from immunoSEQ multiplex PCR, and its TCRdb copy is limited to in-frame clones, with some not included. The table includes 24,000 or so clones, approximately 80% detected once. The gene calls are TRBV28 and TRBJ1-6, with D unclear. This TCR was sampled from an adult with non-small cell lung cancer. The sample in question was peripheral blood, obtained before neoadjuvant nivolumab, alone or with ipilimumab. Here the CDR3 DNA reads TGTGCCAGCAGTCCCGTTTTAGGGTATAATTCACCCCTCCACTTT. Its protein product is CASSPVLGYNSPLHF.